Below are 5 T cell receptor beta chains sequenced from a single sample in a study of CD8+ T cells in alopecia areata. RNA extraction was followed by reverse transcription into cDNA, which acted as the sequencing template. Clones were read by immunoSEQ multiplex PCR, and TCRdb kept only the in-frame ones, dropping some. The top ten clones hold 4% to 5% of a sample with fewer than 250,000 clones, 50% to 75% of them seen once. Treatment defined: oral pan-JAK inhibitor, 5-10 mg twice daily. The sequencing used CD4+ T cells sorted from blood, collected at week 4, from a patient treated with tofacitinib. The receptors shown here come from a human donor with alopecia areata.

The chain recombines TRBV30 with TRBJ1-2; 11 nucleotides align to TRBD1. The CDR3 runs 16 residues. The germline gives CDR1 GTSNPN, CDR2 SVGIG (reference sequence). J gave up 4 bases and V 2 bases, and 9 bases lay outside the gene matches. CDR3 residues: CAWSTPRTGGGYGYTF. The CDR3 DNA is TGTGCCTGGAGTACTCCCCGGACAGGGGGCGGCTATGGCTACACCTTC. Filled out from reference TRBV30 and TRBJ1-2, the complete variable domain reads SQTIHQWPATLVQPVGSPLSLECTVEGTSNPNLYWYRQAAGRGLQLLFYSVGIGQISSEVPQNLSASRPQDRQFILSSKKLLLSDSGFYLCAWSTPRTGGGYGYTFGSGTRLTVV.

The V call is TRBV5-1, the J call TRBJ2-1; TRBD2 matches 9 bases. This CDR3 spans 17 amino acids. Germline loops: CDR1 SGHRS, CDR2 YFSETQ. The V and J ends lost 5 bases and 5 bases, in that order; junction bases with no gene match: 14. DNA of the CDR3: TGCGCCAGCAGATACCCGAGAGCGGGGGGCGCTAACAATGAGCAGTTCTTC. As protein: CASRYPRAGGANNEQFF.

The V call is TRBV19, the J call TRBJ2-7; a weak D match, TRBD2 (6 bases). V lost 8 bases, J lost 2 bases, and 13 bases lay in between. Per the germline V gene, CDR1 is LNHDA and CDR2 is SQIVND (reference sequence). This CDR3 has 13 residues. CDR3: CASSEGPTYEQYF. CDR3 DNA: TGTGCCAGTTCGGAGGGTCCCACCTACGAGCAGTACTTC.

The rearrangement joins TRBV9 to TRBJ2-1; TRBD1 or TRBD2 may be the D gene (6 bases each). Trimming took off 0 bases at V and 1 base at J, with 11 bases between the two ends. Per the germline V gene, CDR1 is SGDLS and CDR2 is YYNGEE. The CDR3 totals 16 residues. The CDR3 loop is CASSVAGGGSYNEQFF. The CDR3, as DNA: TGTGCCAGCAGCGTAGCTGGAGGGGGATCCTACAATGAGCAGTTCTTC.

Of note for this clone: Other DNA sequences from this sample encode an identical CDR3 as well. The chain carries TRBV7-9 and TRBJ1-1; no clear D gene. This CDR3 has 11 amino acids. CDR1 and CDR2 (germline): SEHNR, FQNEAQ (reference sequence). Trimming removed 1 base from V and 5 bases from J, with 2 bases in between. The CDR3 protein is CASSLGTEAFF. As DNA, the CDR3 is TGTGCCAGCAGCTTAGGTACTGAAGCTTTCTTT.